These T cell receptor beta chains were read from a single sample in a study of identical twins. TCRdb re-derived calls from the 5' RACE reads in MiXCR, one entry per CDR3 protein. The table records 1.5 million to 2 million distinct CDR3 sequences, roughly a third of them present only once. Sequencing was performed on cord blood. The receptor set was obtained from a newborn girl in good health. CDR3s include the opening cysteine and the closing phenylalanine or tryptophan. The order of the fields is J gene, clone size, D gene, V gene, CDR3 DNA, CDR3 protein. A D gene is named only where the DNA matches it firmly. Rows give clone size only sometimes, using once, few, many, or a class for an expanded clone.

TRBJ2-7,NA,TRBD2,TRBV5-1,TGCGCCAGCAGCCAACCGGGACTACGGACCTACGAGCAGTACTTC,CASSQPGLRTYEQYF
TRBJ2-3,few,TRBD1,TRBV7-9,TGTGCCAGCAGTCCCGATTTGACAGGGCTCCTTCCCACAGATACGCAGTATTTT,CASSPDLTGLLPTDTQYF
TRBJ2-3,few,TRBD2,TRBV5-1,TGCGCCAGCAATGAACTAGCGGGGGGAGATACGCAGTATTTT,CASNELAGGDTQYF
TRBJ1-6,few,NA,TRBV20-1,TGCAGTGCTAGAGGTGTGGGGTTATTTGATTCACCCCTCCACTTT,CSARGVGLFDSPLHF
TRBJ2-7,NA,NA,TRBV10-3,TGTGCCATCAGTGAGTCGGGTAACTCCTACGAGCAGTACTTC,CAISESGNSYEQYF
TRBJ2-5,few,NA,TRBV27,TGTGCCAGCAGTTTAAGAGTCCTAGCCCCCCAAGAGACCCAGTACTTC,CASSLRVLAPQETQYF
TRBJ1-5,NA,NA,TRBV24-1,TGTGCCACCCAAGGCAGGGAGGGCAATCAGCCCCAGCATTTT,CATQGREGNQPQHF
TRBJ2-3,NA,NA,TRBV4-1,TGCGCCAGCAGCCAAGTGATAGTCCCGGCCCCGCAGTATTTT,CASSQVIVPAPQYF
TRBJ2-4,few,TRBD1,TRBV6-1,TGTGCCAGCAGGAGACAGGGCGGCAAAAACATTCAGTACTTC,CASRRQGGKNIQYF
TRBJ2-5,few,NA,TRBV3-1,TGTGCCAGCAGCCCACTAGCTATTAAAGAGACCCAGTACTTC,CASSPLAIKETQYF
TRBJ2-5,many,NA,TRBV5-1,TGCGCCAGCAGCTTATCGCCAAACCGGATGGAGACCCAGTACTTC,CASSLSPNRMETQYF
TRBJ2-3,many,NA,TRBV7-8,TGTGCCAGCAGCTGGGGGTTCACAGATACGCAGTATTTT,CASSWGFTDTQYF
TRBJ2-1,NA,TRBD1,TRBV20-1,TGCAGTGCTAGTTGGTGGGGGACAGTCTCCTACAATGAGCAGTTCTTC,CSASWWGTVSYNEQFF
TRBJ1-5,NA,NA,TRBV28,TGTGCCAGCAGTCTCTGGACAGTCACCCAAGGGCTCCACAATCAGCCCCAGCATTTT,CASSLWTVTQGLHNQPQHF
TRBJ2-1,NA,TRBD1,TRBV7-2,TGTGCCAGCAGCCAAGACAGGGTAAAGGGCAATGAGCAGTTCTTC,CASSQDRVKGNEQFF
TRBJ2-1,NA,TRBD1,TRBV7-2,TGTGCCAGCAGCCGTAATACAGGGGGCTACAATGAGCAGTTCTTC,CASSRNTGGYNEQFF
TRBJ2-4,NA,NA,TRBV20-1,TGCAGTGCTAGAGAAGGAAGGGGAACCTACGGGCAGTACTTC,CSAREGRGTYGQYF
TRBJ2-4,once,NA,TRBV4-1,TGCGCCAGCAGCCATATGAGGAACCGGGACCATTCCTACGGGCAGTACTTC,CASSHMRNRDHSYGQYF
TRBJ2-4,NA,TRBD2,TRBV28,TGTGCCAGCAGTAGAGCGGGAGAGCGTCACATTCAGTACTTC,CASSRAGERHIQYF
TRBJ2-7,NA,NA,TRBV20-1,TGCAGTGCTAGGGCCAGGGGGGTTGGCTACGAGCAGTACTTC,CSARARGVGYEQYF
TRBJ2-6,few,NA,TRBV15,TGTGCCACCAGCAGAGCCTGGGGGCACGGCGGGGCCAACGTCCTGACTTTC,CATSRAWGHGGANVLTF
TRBJ1-2,many,NA,TRBV25-1,TGTGCCAGCAGTGGGGGCTATGGCTACACCTTC,CASSGGYGYTF
TRBJ2-3,once,NA,TRBV20-1,TGCAGTGCTAGTCCCCTAGCGAGGGCCCCCGTAAGCACAGATACGCAGTATTTT,CSASPLARAPVSTDTQYF
TRBJ1-3,NA,NA,TRBV7-8,TGTGCCAGCAGCTTGGTAGCCGACAGGTCCCTGATTCTCTCTGGAAACACCATATATTTT,CASSLVADRSLILSGNTIYF
TRBJ1-4,NA,NA,TRBV28,TGTGCCAGCAGTTTAATAGGGATGAGGGCTAATGAAAAACTGTTTTTT,CASSLIGMRANEKLFF
TRBJ2-5,NA,TRBD2,TRBV27,TGTGCCAGCAGTCCCAGACTAGCGGGGGGGCCAGAGACCCAGTACTTC,CASSPRLAGGPETQYF
TRBJ1-2,NA,NA,TRBV3-1,TGTGCCAGCAGCCAAGAGAGACTTACGATTTATGGCTACACCTTC,CASSQERLTIYGYTF
TRBJ2-1,NA,TRBD2,TRBV12-3/TRBV12-4,TGTGCCAGCAGCCGAGGTTCCCGGGGGGAATACAATGAGCAGTTCTTC,CASSRGSRGEYNEQFF
TRBJ2-1,NA,NA,TRBV5-1,TGCGCCAGCAGCTCCCAACCAAACAATGAGCAGTTCTTC,CASSSQPNNEQFF
TRBJ1-1,few,NA,TRBV29-1,TGCAGCGACCCGTTGAACACTGAAGCTTTCTTT,CSDPLNTEAFF
TRBJ2-5,NA,TRBD1,TRBV6-1,TGTGCCAGCAGTGAATTTGGGGACAGGGGGCCGATAAGAGAGACCCAGTACTTC,CASSEFGDRGPIRETQYF
TRBJ2-3,few,NA,TRBV25-1,TGTGCCAGCAGGGAAGTGCGGGGCGCCTCAGATACGCAGTATTTT,CASREVRGASDTQYF
TRBJ2-3,NA,TRBD2,TRBV20-1,TGCAGTGCCCGCGGACTAGCTTGGGGTACGCAGTATTTT,CSARGLAWGTQYF
TRBJ2-3,few,NA,TRBV9,TGTGCCAGCAGCGTAGCTGTAGGTACCCGACGGGGAGATACGCAGTATTTT,CASSVAVGTRRGDTQYF
TRBJ2-1,few,NA,TRBV12-3/TRBV12-4,TGTGCCAGCAGCAGTAGGGCAAGCTCCTACAATGAGCAGTTCTTC,CASSSRASSYNEQFF
TRBJ2-7,few,NA,TRBV21-1,TGTGCCAGCAGCAAAGGGGGGAGGGGTTCCTACGAGCAGTACTTC,CASSKGGRGSYEQYF
TRBJ1-5,NA,NA,TRBV2,TGTGCCAGCAGTGGATGGTCGGGCAGGGATAATCAGCCCCAGCATTTT,CASSGWSGRDNQPQHF
TRBJ2-7,NA,TRBD2,TRBV20-1,TGCAGTGCTCTAGATCCTAGCGGGAGGACCTACGAGCAGTACTTC,CSALDPSGRTYEQYF
TRBJ1-2,once,NA,TRBV3-1,TGTGCCAGCAGCACGCTGGGGGATGACTACACCTTC,CASSTLGDDYTF
TRBJ2-5,NA,NA,TRBV18,TGTGCCAGCTCACCGAGAAAGGCCCAAGAGACCCAGTACTTC,CASSPRKAQETQYF
TRBJ1-5,NA,NA,TRBV4-2,TGTGCCAGCGGAACAGGACGGATTAGCAATCAGCCCCAGCATTTT,CASGTGRISNQPQHF
TRBJ2-3,NA,TRBD2,TRBV29-1,TGCAGCGTCTCCCTTTTTAGCGGGAGGGCCCGGGATTTCGCAGATACGCAGTATTTT,CSVSLFSGRARDFADTQYF
TRBJ1-4,NA,NA,TRBV7-9,TGTGCCAGCAGCTCCATCCATGAAAAACTGTTTTTT,CASSSIHEKLFF
TRBJ2-1,NA,TRBD1,TRBV25-1,TGTGCCAGCAGTAAGGGGGCATTGCCCCGAAGCTCCTACAATGAGCAGTTCTTC,CASSKGALPRSSYNEQFF
TRBJ2-5,few,TRBD1,TRBV12-3/TRBV12-4,TGTGCCAGCAGCAGACAGGGGGCTTGGAAGACCCAGTACTTC,CASSRQGAWKTQYF
TRBJ2-1,NA,NA,TRBV11-2,TGTGCCAGCAGCTTAGATCTCGCCAGTGAGCAGTTCTTC,CASSLDLASEQFF
TRBJ1-2,few,NA,TRBV6-2/TRBV6-3,TGTGCCAGCAGCCTCCCGGCAAACAGGGCAGGGAACTATGGCTACACCTTC,CASSLPANRAGNYGYTF
TRBJ2-1,few,NA,TRBV28,TGTGCCAGCAGTTTAGGGGAGGGACAGGAGGGAAATGAGCAGTTCTTC,CASSLGEGQEGNEQFF
TRBJ2-5,many,NA,TRBV29-1,TGCAGCGGGAGTTGGGGTGTCCAAGAGACCCAGTACTTC,CSGSWGVQETQYF
TRBJ2-7,few,NA,TRBV7-9,TGTTCCAGCAGCTTGTACGAGCAGTACTTC,CSSSLYEQYF